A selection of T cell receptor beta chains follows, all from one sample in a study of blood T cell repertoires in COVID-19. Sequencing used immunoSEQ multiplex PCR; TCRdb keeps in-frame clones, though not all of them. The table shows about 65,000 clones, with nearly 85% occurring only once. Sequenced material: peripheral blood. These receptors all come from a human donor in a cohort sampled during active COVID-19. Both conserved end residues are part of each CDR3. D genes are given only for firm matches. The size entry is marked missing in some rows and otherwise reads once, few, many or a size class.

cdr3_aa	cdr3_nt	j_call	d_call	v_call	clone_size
CAWSDVRGPTNSPLHF	TGTGCCTGGAGTGACGTAAGGGGTCCAACCAATTCACCCCTCCACTTT	TRBJ1-6	-	TRBV30	-
CASSSRDRGGTEQFF	TGTGCCAGCAGCTCCCGGGACAGGGGAGGCACTGAGCAGTTCTTC	TRBJ2-1	TRBD1	TRBV7-2	few
CASSEAGRGKRSGELFF	TGTGCCAGCAGTGAAGCAGGCAGGGGGAAACGGTCCGGGGAGCTGTTTTTT	TRBJ2-2	TRBD1	TRBV2	-
CASSPGRDEKLFF	TGTGCCAGCTCACCAGGGCGAGACGAAAAACTGTTTTTT	TRBJ1-4	-	TRBV18	-
CASSLAAGVNTEAFF	TGCGCCAGCAGCTTGGCCGCAGGGGTGAACACTGAAGCTTTCTTT	TRBJ1-1	-	TRBV5-1	-
CASRGRGFPYEQYF	TGTGCCAGCAGGGGGAGGGGGTTCCCCTACGAGCAGTACTTC	TRBJ2-7	-	TRBV6-5	-
CASTQGTGNNEQFF	TGCGCCAGCACCCAGGGGACAGGGAACAATGAGCAGTTCTTC	TRBJ2-1	TRBD1	TRBV5-1	-
CASSHWTGDGYTF	TGTGCCAGCAGCCACTGGACAGGGGATGGCTACACCTTC	TRBJ1-2	TRBD1	TRBV3-1/TRBV3-2	few
CASSLPGTGYGYTF	TGTGCCAGCAGCCTTCCCGGGACAGGGTATGGCTACACCTTC	TRBJ1-2	TRBD1	TRBV7-2	once
CASSPIGTTNEKLFF	TGTGCCAGCTCACCAATCGGGACAACGAATGAAAAACTGTTTTTT	TRBJ1-4	-	TRBV18	once
CAIRASSTEAFF	TGTGCCATCAGGGCTTCCTCGACTGAAGCTTTCTTT	TRBJ1-1	-	TRBV10-3	-
CASSQARGEAFF	TGTGCCAGCAGCCAAGCGCGAGGTGAAGCTTTCTTT	TRBJ1-1	-	TRBV3-1/TRBV3-2	few
CASSPPGLAGVPLGNEQFF	TGTGCCAGCAGCCCGCCGGGACTAGCGGGGGTCCCTCTGGGCAATGAGCAGTTCTTC	TRBJ2-1	TRBD2	TRBV7-2	few
CASRSRDRGGNTIYF	TGTGCCAGCAGATCTCGGGACAGGGGAGGAAACACCATATATTTT	TRBJ1-3	TRBD1	TRBV3-1/TRBV3-2	-
CASSQQGLVGSGNTIYF	TGCGCCAGCAGCCAACAGGGATTAGTCGGCTCTGGAAACACCATATATTTT	TRBJ1-3	-	TRBV4-1	-
CASSPRRGDSKGYTF	TGTGCCAGCAGCCCCCGGCGCGGTGACAGTAAGGGCTACACCTTC	TRBJ1-2	-	TRBV7-3	-
CASSPDGGTEAFF	TGTGCCAGCAGCCCCGACGGAGGCACTGAAGCTTTCTTT	TRBJ1-1	-	TRBV4-2	-
CASSQQRGETQYF	TGTGCCAGCAGCCAACAGAGAGGAGAGACCCAGTACTTC	TRBJ2-5	-	TRBV3-1/TRBV3-2	once
CASSYLQGRVSPLHF	TGTGCCAGCAGTTACTTACAGGGACGAGTCTCACCCCTCCACTTT	TRBJ1-6	-	TRBV6-5	-
CASSQGDLQDYGYTF	TGTGCCAGCAGCCAAGGAGACCTTCAGGACTATGGCTACACCTTC	TRBJ1-2	-	TRBV4-2	once
CASSPGRTAVYGYTF	TGTGCCAGCAGCCCTGGTCGGACAGCGGTCTATGGCTACACCTTC	TRBJ1-2	-	TRBV7-9	-
CASSSTGRLGEQYF	TGTGCCAGCAGTTCGACAGGGAGATTAGGCGAGCAGTACTTC	TRBJ2-7	TRBD1	TRBV28	-
CASIRPGQGAWGYTF	TGTGCCAGCATCAGACCGGGGCAGGGGGCTTGGGGCTACACCTTC	TRBJ1-2	TRBD1	TRBV6-5	-
CASGTGPDYGYTF	TGTGCCAGTGGGACAGGGCCGGACTATGGCTACACCTTC	TRBJ1-2	TRBD1	TRBV6-5	few
CASTRLIQGSGELFF	TGTGCCAGCACGAGATTGATACAGGGTTCGGGGGAGCTGTTTTTT	TRBJ2-2	-	TRBV6-5	-
CASSPGRGMEYEQYF	TGTGCCAGCTCACCCGGGAGGGGTATGGAGTACGAGCAGTACTTC	TRBJ2-7	TRBD2	TRBV18	-
CASSVVMGLAGVDTQYF	TGTGCCAGCAGTGTAGTAATGGGACTAGCGGGGGTGGATACGCAGTATTTT	TRBJ2-3	TRBD2	TRBV6-1	-